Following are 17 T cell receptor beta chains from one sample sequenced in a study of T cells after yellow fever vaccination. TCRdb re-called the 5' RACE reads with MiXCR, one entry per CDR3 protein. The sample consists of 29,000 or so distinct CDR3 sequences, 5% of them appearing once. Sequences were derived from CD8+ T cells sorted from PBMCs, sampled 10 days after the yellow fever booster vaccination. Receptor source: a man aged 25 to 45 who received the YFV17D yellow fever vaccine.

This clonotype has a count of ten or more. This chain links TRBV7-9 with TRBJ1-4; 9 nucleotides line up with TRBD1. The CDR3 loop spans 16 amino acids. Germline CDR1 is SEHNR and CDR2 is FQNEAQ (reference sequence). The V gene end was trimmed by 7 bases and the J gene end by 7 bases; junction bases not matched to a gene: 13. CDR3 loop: CASTPPAGTGFEKLFF. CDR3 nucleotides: TGTGCCAGCACTCCCCCGGCCGGGACAGGGTTTGAAAAACTGTTTTTT.

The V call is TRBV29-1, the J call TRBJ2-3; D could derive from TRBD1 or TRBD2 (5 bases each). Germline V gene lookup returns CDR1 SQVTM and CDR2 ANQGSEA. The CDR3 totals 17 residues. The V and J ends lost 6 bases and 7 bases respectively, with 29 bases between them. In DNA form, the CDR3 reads TGCAGCGTCGTGAAGTATGGGTCCGGTACCGGGGCATATACGCAGTATTTT. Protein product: CSVVKYGSGTGAYTQYF.

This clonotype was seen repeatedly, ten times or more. The DNA of the CDR3 is TGCAGTGCTTACGGGCTCCGAACAGGTATCCAAGAGACCCAGTACTTC. It yields the protein CSAYGLRTGIQETQYF. The chain has TRBV20-1 and TRBJ2-5, with D possibly matching TRBD1 (5 bases). This CDR3 contains 16 residues. V was trimmed by 5 bases and J by 1 base, leaving 20 bases between them. Germline V gene lookup returns CDR1 DFQATT and CDR2 SNEGSKA (reference sequence).

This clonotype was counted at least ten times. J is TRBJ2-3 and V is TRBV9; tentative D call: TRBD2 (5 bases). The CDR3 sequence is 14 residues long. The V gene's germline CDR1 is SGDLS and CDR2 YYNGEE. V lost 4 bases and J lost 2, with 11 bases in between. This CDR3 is CASSRGINTDTQYF. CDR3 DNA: TGTGCCAGCAGCCGGGGAATAAACACAGATACGCAGTATTTT.

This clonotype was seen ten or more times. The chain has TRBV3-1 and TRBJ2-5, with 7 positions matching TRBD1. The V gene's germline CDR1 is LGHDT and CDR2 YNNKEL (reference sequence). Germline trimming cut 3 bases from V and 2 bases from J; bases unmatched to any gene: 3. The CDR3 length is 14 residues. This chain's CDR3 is CASSQTGSQETQYF. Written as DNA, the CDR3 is TGTGCCAGCAGCCAGACAGGGAGTCAAGAGACCCAGTACTTC.

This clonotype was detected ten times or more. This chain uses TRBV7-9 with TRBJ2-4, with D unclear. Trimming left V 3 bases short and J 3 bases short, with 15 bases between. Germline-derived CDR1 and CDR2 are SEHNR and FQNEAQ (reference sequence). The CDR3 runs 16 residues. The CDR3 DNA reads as TGTGCCAGCAGCTTTGATGGAATCGGTAGCAAAAACATTCAGTACTTC. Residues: CASSFDGIGSKNIQYF. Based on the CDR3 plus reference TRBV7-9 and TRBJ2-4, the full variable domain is DTGVSQNPRHKITKRGQNVTFRCDPISEHNRLYWYRQTLGQGPEFLTYFQNEAQLEKSRLLSDRFSAERPKGSFSTLEIQRTEQGDSAMYLCASSFDGIGSKNIQYFGAGTRLSVL.

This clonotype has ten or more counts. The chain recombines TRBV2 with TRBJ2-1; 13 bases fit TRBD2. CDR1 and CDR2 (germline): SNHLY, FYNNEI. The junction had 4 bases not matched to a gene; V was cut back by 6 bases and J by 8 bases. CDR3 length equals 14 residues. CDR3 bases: TGTGCCAGCAGAGGGACTAGCGGGGCCCATGAGCAGTTCTTC. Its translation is CASRGTSGAHEQFF.

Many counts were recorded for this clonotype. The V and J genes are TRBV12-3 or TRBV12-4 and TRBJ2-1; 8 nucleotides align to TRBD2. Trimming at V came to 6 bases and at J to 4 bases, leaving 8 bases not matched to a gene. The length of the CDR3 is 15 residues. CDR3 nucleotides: TGTGCCAGCAGCCCCTTTAGCGGGGAGTACAATGAGCAGTTCTTC. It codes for CASSPFSGEYNEQFF.

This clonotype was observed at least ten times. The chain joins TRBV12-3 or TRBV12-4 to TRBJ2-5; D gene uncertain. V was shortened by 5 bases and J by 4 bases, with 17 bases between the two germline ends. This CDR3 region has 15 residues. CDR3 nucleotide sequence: TGTGCCAGCAGTCCCCTAGGTAGTGCAGCAGAGACCCAGTACTTC. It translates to CASSPLGSAAETQYF.

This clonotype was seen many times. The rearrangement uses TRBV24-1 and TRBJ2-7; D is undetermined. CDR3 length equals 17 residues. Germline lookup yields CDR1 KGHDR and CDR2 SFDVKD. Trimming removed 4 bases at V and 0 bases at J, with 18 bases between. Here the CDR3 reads CATSDASKASSSYEQYF. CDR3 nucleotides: TGTGCCACCAGTGACGCATCGAAGGCTTCGAGCTCCTACGAGCAGTACTTC.

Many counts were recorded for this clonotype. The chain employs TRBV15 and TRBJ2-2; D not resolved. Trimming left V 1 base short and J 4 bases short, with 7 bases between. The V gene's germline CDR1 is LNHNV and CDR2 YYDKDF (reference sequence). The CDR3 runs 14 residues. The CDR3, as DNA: TGTGCCACCAGCAGAGTAGGTACCACCGGGGAGCTGTTTTTT. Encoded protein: CATSRVGTTGELFF.

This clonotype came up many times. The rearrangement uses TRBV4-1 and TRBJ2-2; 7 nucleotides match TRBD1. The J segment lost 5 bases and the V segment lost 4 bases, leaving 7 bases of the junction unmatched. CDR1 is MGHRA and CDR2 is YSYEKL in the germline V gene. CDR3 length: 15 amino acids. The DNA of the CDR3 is TGCGCCAGCAGCCCCCGACAGGGTGGGACCGGGGAGCTGTTTTTT. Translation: CASSPRQGGTGELFF.

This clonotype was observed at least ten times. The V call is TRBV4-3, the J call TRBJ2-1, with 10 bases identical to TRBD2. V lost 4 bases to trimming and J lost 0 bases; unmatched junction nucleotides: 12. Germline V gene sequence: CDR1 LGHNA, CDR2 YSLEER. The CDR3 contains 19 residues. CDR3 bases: TGCGCCAGCAGCCCTATGGGGACTAGCGCACGCAGCTCCTACAATGAGCAGTTCTTC. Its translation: CASSPMGTSARSSYNEQFF.

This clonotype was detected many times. The CDR3 coding sequence is TGTGCCAGCAGCTTATCCCAGCCGAGTGAGCAGTTCTTC. Translated, it gives CASSLSQPSEQFF. The chain recombines TRBV7-6 with TRBJ2-1; D unclear. The V end lost 2 bases, the J end lost 9 bases, and 11 bases lay between the germline ends. Germline V gene sequence: CDR1 SGHVS, CDR2 FNYEAQ. The CDR3 sequence is 13 residues long. Combining the CDR3 with reference TRBV7-6 and TRBJ2-1 gives the whole variable domain GAGVSQSPRYKVTKRGQDVALRCDPISGHVSLYWYRQALGQGPEFLTYFNYEAQQDKSGLPNDRFSAERPEGSISTLTIQRTEQRDSAMYRCASSLSQPSEQFFGPGTRLTVL.

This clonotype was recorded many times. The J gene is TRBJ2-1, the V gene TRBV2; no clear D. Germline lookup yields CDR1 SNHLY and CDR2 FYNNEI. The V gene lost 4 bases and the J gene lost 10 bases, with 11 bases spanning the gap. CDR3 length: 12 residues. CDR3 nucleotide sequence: TGTGCCAGCAGTGGGGAAAGCAGGGAGCAGTTCTTC. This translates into CASSGESREQFF.

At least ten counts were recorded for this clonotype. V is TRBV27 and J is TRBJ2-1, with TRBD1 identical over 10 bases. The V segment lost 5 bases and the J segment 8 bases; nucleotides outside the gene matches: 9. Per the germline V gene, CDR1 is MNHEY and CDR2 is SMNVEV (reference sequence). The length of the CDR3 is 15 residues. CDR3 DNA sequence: TGTGCCAGCAGTCAGTTGGGGACAGGGGTCTATGAGCAGTTCTTC. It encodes CASSQLGTGVYEQFF.

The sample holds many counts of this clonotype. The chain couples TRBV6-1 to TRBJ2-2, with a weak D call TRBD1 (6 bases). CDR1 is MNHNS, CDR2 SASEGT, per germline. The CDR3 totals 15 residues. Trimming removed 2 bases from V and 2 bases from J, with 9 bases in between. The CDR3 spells CASSEPRGNTGELFF. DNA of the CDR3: TGTGCCAGCAGTGAACCCAGGGGAAACACCGGGGAGCTGTTTTTT.